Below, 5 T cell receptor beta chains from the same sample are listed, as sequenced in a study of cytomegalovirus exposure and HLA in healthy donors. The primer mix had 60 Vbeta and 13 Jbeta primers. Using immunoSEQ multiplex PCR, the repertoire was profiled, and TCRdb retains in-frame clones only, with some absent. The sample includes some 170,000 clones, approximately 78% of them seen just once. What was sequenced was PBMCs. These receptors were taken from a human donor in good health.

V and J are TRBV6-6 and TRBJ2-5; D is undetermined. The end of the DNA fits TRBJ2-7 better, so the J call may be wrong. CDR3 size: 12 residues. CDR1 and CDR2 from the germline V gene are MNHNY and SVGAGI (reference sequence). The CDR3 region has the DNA TGTGCCAGCAGTTACTCACTCTCCGAGCAGTACTTC. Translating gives CASSYSLSEQYF.

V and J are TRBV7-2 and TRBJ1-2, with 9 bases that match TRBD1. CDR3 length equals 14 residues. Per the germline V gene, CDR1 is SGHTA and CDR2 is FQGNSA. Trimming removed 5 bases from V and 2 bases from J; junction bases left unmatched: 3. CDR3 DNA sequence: TGTGCCAGCAGCCCCGACAGGGGGAACTATGGCTACACCTTC. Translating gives CASSPDRGNYGYTF.

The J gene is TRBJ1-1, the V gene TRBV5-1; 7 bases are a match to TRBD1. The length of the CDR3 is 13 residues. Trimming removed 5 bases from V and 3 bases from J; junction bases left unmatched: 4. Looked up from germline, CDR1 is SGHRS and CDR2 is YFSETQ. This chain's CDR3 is CASRFQGDTEAFF. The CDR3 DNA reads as TGCGCCAGCAGGTTTCAGGGGGACACTGAAGCTTTCTTT.

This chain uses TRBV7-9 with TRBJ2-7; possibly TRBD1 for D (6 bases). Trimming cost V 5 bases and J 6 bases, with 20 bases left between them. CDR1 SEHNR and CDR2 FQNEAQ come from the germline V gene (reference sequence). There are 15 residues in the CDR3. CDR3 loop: CASSSEQGRSSEQYF. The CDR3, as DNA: TGTGCCAGCAGCAGCGAACAGGGTCGATCTTCCGAGCAGTACTTC.

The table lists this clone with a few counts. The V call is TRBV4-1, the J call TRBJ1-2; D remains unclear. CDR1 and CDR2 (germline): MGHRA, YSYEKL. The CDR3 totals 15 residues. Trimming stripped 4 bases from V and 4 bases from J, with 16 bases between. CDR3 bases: TGCGCCAGCAGCCCTCCTGGAGGAGCCACCTATGGCTACACCTTC. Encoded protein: CASSPPGGATYGYTF.